The rows below give T cell receptor beta chains drawn from one sample of a study of cytomegalovirus exposure and HLA in healthy donors. Generated by immunoSEQ multiplex PCR, the TCRdb table keeps only in-frame clones and is missing some. The sample includes over 100,000 clones, approximately 87% of them seen just once. The specimen sequenced was PBMCs. These receptors were collected from a woman in her twenties or thirties in good health and CMV-seronegative. Each CDR3 is given with its conserved first and last residue. The D gene is left open where the match is weak. Only some rows state a clone size, as once, few, many or a class for expanded clones.

J gene,D gene,clone size,V gene,CDR3 protein,CDR3 DNA
TRBJ1-6,-,-,TRBV30,CAWSAASGSPLHF,TGTGCCTGGAGTGCCGCTAGTGGATCACCCCTCCACTTT
TRBJ1-5,TRBD1,-,TRBV7-2,CASSNTPAGTGAAQPQHF,TGTGCCAGCAGCAACACCCCGGCCGGGACAGGGGCGGCTCAGCCCCAGCATTTT
TRBJ1-3,-,-,TRBV28,CASSLRRGSGNTIYF,TGTGCCAGCAGTTTAAGAAGGGGTTCCGGAAACACCATATATTTT
TRBJ2-1,-,-,TRBV4-3,CASSQDGGGSYNEQFF,TGCGCCAGCAGCCAAGATGGGGGAGGATCCTACAATGAGCAGTTCTTC
TRBJ2-7,TRBD1,-,TRBV4-3,CASSHRTGPNEQYF,TGCGCCAGCAGCCACCGGACAGGGCCCAACGAGCAATACTTC
TRBJ1-5,-,-,TRBV19,CASSIVRDREPQHF,TGTGCCAGTAGTATAGTCAGGGATCGGGAGCCCCAGCATTTT
TRBJ1-2,-,-,TRBV7-2,CASSLVSRGAEHYGYTF,TGTGCCAGCAGCTTAGTATCCCGGGGGGCAGAGCACTATGGCTACACCTTC
TRBJ2-1,-,-,TRBV30,CAWRQALGRKYNEQFF,TGTGCCTGGAGGCAAGCCTTGGGCCGTAAATACAATGAGCAGTTCTTC
TRBJ1-3,-,-,TRBV19,CASSPLGNTIYF,TGTGCCAGTAGTCCCCTTGGAAACACCATATATTTT
TRBJ2-1,TRBD2,once,TRBV6-1,CASSVLAESYNEQFF,TGTGCCAGCAGTGTCCTAGCGGAAAGCTACAATGAGCAGTTCTTC
TRBJ2-3,TRBD2,few,TRBV7-7,CASSLVAGGTDTQYF,TGTGCCAGCAGCTTAGTTGCGGGGGGCACAGATACGCAGTATTTT
TRBJ1-4,TRBD1,few,TRBV4-3,CASSRRTGGPEKLFF,TGCGCCAGCAGCCGTAGGACAGGGGGTCCTGAAAAACTGTTTTTT
TRBJ2-5,-,once,TRBV5-1,CASSLGPSTETQYF,TGCGCCAGCAGCTTGGGGCCTAGTACGGAGACCCAGTACTTC
TRBJ2-5,-,few,TRBV6-1,CASSEGPGQETQYF,TGTGCCAGCAGTGAAGGGCCAGGTCAAGAGACCCAGTACTTC
TRBJ2-3,-,-,TRBV5-6,CASSPAGHRPSTDTQYF,TGTGCCAGCAGCCCGGCCGGACATCGCCCTAGCACAGATACGCAGTATTTT
TRBJ1-5,-,-,TRBV15,CAIGTPSNQPQHF,TGTGCCATCGGGACACCAAGCAATCAGCCCCAGCATTTT
TRBJ2-1,-,-,TRBV5-6,CASSLRALPINRVAYFF,TGTGCCAGCAGCTTGCGGGCCTTGCCGATAAACAGGGTAGCGTACTTCTTC
TRBJ1-5,-,-,TRBV2,CASNRDTGNQPQHF,TGTGCCAGCAATCGGGACACTGGCAATCAGCCCCAGCATTTT
TRBJ1-5,TRBD1,-,TRBV6-6,CASSAGQGDFNQPQHF,TGTGCCAGCAGTGCGGGACAGGGGGATTTTAATCAGCCCCAGCATTTT
TRBJ1-2,-,-,TRBV29-1,CSVDPVRTDLRGYTF,TGCAGCGTTGATCCCGTTCGGACAGATTTAAGGGGCTACACCTTC
TRBJ1-6,TRBD1,-,TRBV19,CASSNGQGGNSPLHF,TGTGCCAGTAGTAATGGACAGGGAGGCAATTCACCCCTCCACTTT
TRBJ1-2,-,-,TRBV19,CASSMETGFGYTF,TGTGCCAGTAGTATGGAAACAGGGTTTGGCTACACCTTC
TRBJ2-7,TRBD2,once,TRBV11-2,CASSLGSWASGNSYEQYF,TGTGCCAGCAGCCTGGGCAGTTGGGCTAGCGGGAACTCCTACGAGCAGTACTTC
TRBJ2-1,-,-,TRBV30,CAWSVTLPGEQFF,TGTGCCTGGAGTGTAACCCTTCCCGGTGAGCAGTTCTTC
TRBJ2-2,-,-,TRBV2,CASSGRVANTGELFF,TGTGCCAGCAGTGGCCGGGTCGCCAACACCGGGGAGCTGTTTTTT
TRBJ1-3,-,-,TRBV15,CATSRDKGYGNTIYF,TGTGCCACCAGCAGAGATAAGGGGTACGGAAACACCATATATTTT
TRBJ2-7,-,-,TRBV6-1,CASSQAANSYEQYF,TGTGCCAGCAGTCAGGCAGCCAACTCCTACGAGCAGTACTTC
TRBJ1-1,TRBD1,-,TRBV2,CASSGDRGKGLLMNTEAFF,TGTGCCAGCAGCGGCGACAGGGGAAAAGGGTTATTAATGAACACTGAAGCTTTCTTT
TRBJ2-7,TRBD1,-,TRBV28,CASSSGQGLDEQYF,TGTGCCAGCAGTTCCGGACAGGGTCTCGACGAGCAGTACTTC
TRBJ1-2,TRBD1,-,TRBV28,CASRQTGGGGYTF,TGTGCCAGCAGGCAGACAGGGGGCGGTGGCTACACCTTC
TRBJ2-3,TRBD2,-,TRBV5-5,CASSFGTSGGTDTQYF,TGTGCCAGCAGCTTCGGGACTAGCGGGGGGACAGATACGCAGTATTTT
TRBJ1-5,-,once,TRBV28,CASLSTRGAGQPQHF,TGTGCCAGCCTCTCGACGCGGGGGGCAGGTCAGCCCCAGCATTTT
TRBJ2-1,TRBD1,once,TRBV4-3,CASSSDQDRAFNEQFF,TGCGCCAGCAGTTCCGACCAGGACAGGGCGTTCAATGAGCAGTTCTTC
TRBJ2-1,TRBD2,-,TRBV11-2,CASSTLAGVIHEQFF,TGTGCCAGCAGCACCCTAGCGGGAGTAATCCATGAGCAGTTCTTC
TRBJ1-1,TRBD1,-,TRBV29-1,CSVEEDRVWGEAFF,TGCAGCGTTGAGGAAGACAGGGTTTGGGGTGAAGCTTTCTTT
TRBJ2-7,TRBD2,-,TRBV19,CAVASGGVNDEQYF,TGTGCCGTGGCTAGCGGGGGGGTAAACGACGAGCAGTACTTC
TRBJ2-4,TRBD2,-,TRBV29-1,CSVASGLAGEVRIQYF,TGCAGCGTTGCTAGTGGACTAGCGGGGGAGGTACGGATTCAGTACTTC
TRBJ2-7,-,-,TRBV5-1,CASSLALSYEQYF,TGCGCCAGCAGCTTAGCTCTGAGCTACGAGCAGTACTTC
TRBJ2-5,TRBD2,-,TRBV2,CASAGAGAQETQYF,TGTGCCTCAGCAGGAGCGGGGGCTCAAGAGACCCAGTACTTC
TRBJ2-2,TRBD2,-,TRBV19,CASSPPLAGGPTGELFF,TGTGCCAGTAGCCCTCCACTAGCGGGAGGACCCACCGGGGAGCTGTTTTTT
TRBJ1-3,TRBD1,-,TRBV19,CASSMTGDSSGNTIYF,TGTGCCAGTAGTATGACCGGGGACAGCTCTGGAAACACCATATATTTT
TRBJ2-2,TRBD2,once,TRBV5-8,CASSSGLAGGPNTGELFF,TGTGCCAGCAGCTCGGGACTAGCGGGAGGGCCAAACACCGGGGAGCTGTTTTTT
TRBJ1-3,-,-,TRBV9,CASSALDTPTGNTIYF,TGTGCCAGCAGCGCACTGGACACGCCGACTGGAAACACCATATATTTT
TRBJ2-1,-,-,TRBV7-9,CASSRGGAGPYNEQFF,TGTGCCAGCAGCCGGGGCGGAGCGGGTCCCTACAATGAGCAGTTCTTC
TRBJ1-2,-,-,TRBV29-1,CSVVSGGDYGYTF,TGCAGCGTTGTTAGCGGGGGGGACTATGGCTACACCTTC
TRBJ1-5,-,-,TRBV6-1,CASRGDRHSNQPQHF,TGTGCCAGCAGGGGTGACAGGCATAGCAATCAGCCCCAGCATTTT
TRBJ2-3,-,-,TRBV11-3,CASSLGSYTDTQYF,TGTGCCAGCAGCTTAGGGAGCTACACAGATACGCAGTATTTT
TRBJ2-1,TRBD2,-,TRBV7-8,CASRVASGTYNEQFF,TGTGCCAGCAGAGTGGCTAGCGGGACCTACAATGAGCAGTTCTTC
TRBJ2-1,TRBD2,-,TRBV7-9,CASNSGVPTYNEQFF,TGTGCCAGCAATAGCGGGGTTCCGACCTACAATGAGCAGTTCTTC
TRBJ1-2,-,-,TRBV6-6,CASSTPAVRYGYTF,TGTGCCAGCAGTACCCCGGCGGTACGGTATGGCTACACCTTC
TRBJ1-5,-,-,TRBV28,CASSLPGQPQHF,TGTGCCAGCAGTTTACCGGGACAGCCCCAGCATTTT
TRBJ2-5,TRBD2,-,TRBV5-1,CASSLGLAGGPMLETQYF,TGCGCCAGCAGCTTGGGTCTAGCGGGAGGGCCCATGTTGGAGACCCAGTACTTC